This T cell receptor beta chain came from a study of cytomegalovirus exposure and HLA in healthy donors. Findings and limits, study-wide: A later look showed TCR association rates differing by HLA locus, highest for DRB1 and lowest for HLA-C.

The study sampled nominally healthy donors, though unrecorded immune exposures were likely. The PCR was carried out with 60 Vbeta primers and 13 Jbeta primers. Assay used: immunoSEQ multiplex PCR; TCRdb lists only in-frame clones, some missing. Among over 70,000 clones listed, about two thirds were seen once. On this clone: Its antigen remains unknown.

The V gene's germline CDR1 is SNHLY and CDR2 FYNNEI. The CDR3 is 13 amino acids. Trimming shortened V by 5 bases and J by 6 bases, and 13 bases separated the two germline ends. This receptor was identified in a woman aged 45-65 years in good health and CMV-seropositive. The rearrangement uses TRBV2 and TRBJ1-1; D may be TRBD1 (6 bases). The sequenced sample consisted of PBMCs. Here the CDR3 reads CASSLTGASEAFF. In DNA, the CDR3 is TGTGCCAGCAGTTTGACAGGTGCTTCTGAAGCTTTCTTT.